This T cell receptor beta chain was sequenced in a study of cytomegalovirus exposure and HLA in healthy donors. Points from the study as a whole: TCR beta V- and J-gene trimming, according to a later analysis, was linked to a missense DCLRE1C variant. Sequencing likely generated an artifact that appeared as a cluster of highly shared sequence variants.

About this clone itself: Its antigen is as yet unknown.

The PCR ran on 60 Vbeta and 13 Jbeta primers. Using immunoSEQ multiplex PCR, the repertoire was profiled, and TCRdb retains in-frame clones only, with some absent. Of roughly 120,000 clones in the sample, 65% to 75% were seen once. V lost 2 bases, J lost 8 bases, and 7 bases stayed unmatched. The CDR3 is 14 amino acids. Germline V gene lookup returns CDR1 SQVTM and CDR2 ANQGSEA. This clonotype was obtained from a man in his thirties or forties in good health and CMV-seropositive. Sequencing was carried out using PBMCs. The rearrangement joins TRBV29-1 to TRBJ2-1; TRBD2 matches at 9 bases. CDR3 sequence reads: CSVESAGGWYEQFF. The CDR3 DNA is TGCAGCGTTGAAAGTGCGGGGGGGTGGTATGAGCAGTTCTTC.